The 27 T cell receptor beta chains reported below all come from one sample, sequenced in a study of OX40 agonist ivuxolimab in advanced cancers. Sequencing used immunoSEQ multiplex PCR; TCRdb keeps in-frame clones, though not all of them. The repertoire has around 70,000 clones, 84% of them found once; the top ten carry 1.1%. Sequencing was performed on CD4+ or CD8+ T cells sorted from blood, taken in a trial of the OX40 agonist ivuxolimab. The receptor source for this set is an adult with an advanced solid tumor such as melanoma, head and neck, liver or kidney cancer.

V usage is TRBV4-1 and J usage is TRBJ1-4; D ambiguous. This CDR3 spans 15 amino acids. CDR1 is MGHRA, CDR2 YSYEKL, per germline. Trimming shortened V by 6 bases and J by 2 bases, and 13 bases separated the two germline ends. The CDR3 DNA reads TGCGCCAGCAGTCCAGAGAGGTCGACTAATGAAAAACTGTTTTTT. Protein product: CASSPERSTNEKLFF.

CDR3 region: CASSINPSFPAYGYTF. The DNA for the CDR3 is TGTGCCAGTAGTATTAACCCCTCCTTTCCGGCCTATGGCTACACCTTC. V is TRBV19 and J is TRBJ1-2; D gene ambiguous. The CDR3 sequence is 16 residues long. The V gene's germline CDR1 is LNHDA and CDR2 SQIVND (reference sequence). Trimming left V 3 bases short and J 4 bases short, with 18 bases between.

This clone was seen once. V gene TRBV27 combines with J gene TRBJ1-1; 7 bases map to TRBD1. Per germline, CDR1 MNHEY and CDR2 SMNVEV (reference sequence). Losses at the gene ends were 3 bases for V and 1 base for J; bases not matched to a gene: 5. CDR3 length: 15 amino acids. CDR3 region: CASSFDRAANTEAFF. The CDR3 DNA sequence: TGTGCCAGCAGTTTCGACAGGGCGGCGAACACTGAAGCTTTCTTT.

The chain employs TRBV5-1 and TRBJ1-1, with D perhaps matching TRBD1 (6 bases). The CDR3 contains 15 residues. Germline CDR1 reads SGHRS; CDR2 reads YFSETQ. V was shortened by 0 bases and J by 1 base, with 10 bases between the two germline ends. The CDR3 DNA is TGCGCCAGCAGCTTGGTCGGGGGCGGGAACACTGAAGCTTTCTTT. Translating gives CASSLVGGGNTEAFF.

This sequence joins TRBV5-1 and TRBJ2-7, with 8 positions matching TRBD1. The junction had 8 bases not matched to a gene; V was cut back by 3 bases and J by 3 bases. The CDR3 has 15 residues. Per germline, CDR1 SGHRS and CDR2 YFSETQ. DNA for the CDR3: TGCGCCAGCAGCTCTTCGACAGGGGCTAACTACGAGCAGTACTTC. This encodes CASSSSTGANYEQYF. Drawing the rest from reference TRBV5-1 and TRBJ2-7, the complete variable domain is KAGVTQTPRYLIKTRGQQVTLSCSPISGHRSVSWYQQTPGQGLQFLFEYFSETQRNKGNFPGRFSGRQFSNSRSEMNVSTLELGDSALYLCASSSSTGANYEQYFGPGTRLTVT.

The chain links TRBV7-2 to TRBJ1-2, with D unclear. This CDR3 is built from 12 residues. Germline CDR1 and CDR2: SGHTA and FQGNSA. V lost 5 bases and J 5 bases, leaving 9 bases between the germline ends. Written as DNA, the CDR3 is TGTGCCAGCAGCATTGAGCTTTATGGCTACACCTTC. Protein: CASSIELYGYTF.

This clone has just one count. The rearrangement uses TRBV18 and TRBJ2-6, with a tentative D call TRBD1 (5 bases). Trimming left V 0 bases short and J 0 bases short, with 6 bases between. The CDR3 length is 16 residues. Germline-derived CDR1 and CDR2 are KGHSH and LQKENI. The CDR3 here is CASSPPTVSGANVLTF. The CDR3, as DNA: TGTGCCAGCTCACCACCGACAGTCTCTGGGGCCAACGTCCTGACTTTC. Supplemented by reference TRBV18 and TRBJ2-6, the full variable domain reads NAGVMQNPRHLVRRRGQEARLRCSPMKGHSHVYWYRQLPEEGLKFMVYLQKENIIDESGMPKERFSAEFPKEGPSILRIQQVVRGDSAAYFCASSPPTVSGANVLTFGAGSRLTVL.

The J gene is TRBJ2-3, the V gene TRBV28; possible D gene TRBD1, 7 bases. This CDR3 comprises 12 residues. V lost 11 bases and J lost 4, with 13 bases in between. The germline CDR1 and CDR2 sequences are MDHEN and SYDVKM. The CDR3 sequence: CASQGGPDTQYF. Here the CDR3 DNA reads TGTGCCTCTCAGGGGGGCCCAGATACGCAGTATTTT.

This clone appeared once. V usage is TRBV7-9 and J usage is TRBJ2-7; possibly TRBD1 for D (5 bases). The CDR3 has 15 amino acids. The V end lost 5 bases, the J end lost 0 bases, and 14 bases lay between the germline ends. From germline, CDR1 is SEHNR and CDR2 FQNEAQ (reference sequence). CDR3 protein: CASSQVTGFSYEQYF. The CDR3 DNA reads TGTGCCAGCAGCCAAGTAACAGGATTCTCCTACGAGCAGTACTTC.

The chain is built from TRBV7-2 and TRBJ1-1; D gene uncertain. V was pared by 8 bases and J by 4 bases, with 8 bases between. This CDR3 is built from 11 residues. CDR1 and CDR2 from the germline V gene are SGHTA and FQGNSA. CDR3 protein: CASRQSTEAFF. CDR3 bases: TGTGCCAGCCGACAAAGCACTGAAGCTTTCTTT.

V usage is TRBV5-1 and J usage is TRBJ1-4; 8 bases are a match to TRBD1. Unmatched junction bases numbered 6, after V lost 4 bases and J lost 7 bases. The CDR3 totals 14 residues. Germline CDR1 reads SGHRS; CDR2 reads YFSETQ. The CDR3 DNA reads as TGCGCCAGCAGCGCCGCGGGGACAGGTGAAAAACTGTTTTTT. It is translated as CASSAAGTGEKLFF.

To note about this clone: The junction departs from the called germline gene at one end, perhaps through a read error. Within the sample, other DNA sequences also encode this same CDR3. V and J are TRBV28 and TRBJ1-1; possible D gene TRBD1, 5 bases. CDR3 length: 16 residues. Germline CDR1 MDHEN, CDR2 SYDVKM. The CDR3 bases are TGTGCCAGCATCCCTTGGGGCGGACCGGAGAACACTGAGGCTTTCTTT. Translated: CASIPWGGPENTEAFF.

CDR3 loop: CASSVGRDSPTSPLHF. DNA for the CDR3: TGTGCCAGCAGCGTAGGACGGGACAGTCCAACGTCACCCCTCCACTTT. The chain combines TRBV9 with TRBJ1-6; 7 nucleotides align to TRBD1. J lost 10 bases, V lost 0 bases, and 10 bases had no gene match. CDR1 is SGDLS and CDR2 is YYNGEE in the germline V gene. This CDR3 comprises 16 residues.

This clone was observed a single time. The gene calls are TRBV14 and TRBJ1-6, with D unresolved. Per the germline V gene, CDR1 is SGHDN and CDR2 is FVKESK. The V gene lost 3 bases and the J gene lost 8 bases, with 11 bases spanning the gap. CDR3 length: 14 residues. Here the CDR3 reads CASSQTRVYSPLHF. CDR3 coding DNA: TGTGCCAGCAGCCAGACTCGGGTTTATTCACCCCTCCACTTT. Looking up the rest from reference TRBV14 and TRBJ1-6 gives the full variable domain: EAGVTQFPSHSVIEKGQTVTLRCDPISGHDNLYWYRRVMGKEIKFLLHFVKESKQDESGMPNNRFLAERTGGTYSTLKVQPAELEDSGVYFCASSQTRVYSPLHFGNGTRLTVT.

This clone has only one observation. The chain is built from TRBV6-6 and TRBJ1-2; TRBD1 might be the D (6 bases). Germline V gene lookup returns CDR1 MNHNY and CDR2 SVGAGI (reference sequence). V dropped 2 bases and J dropped 7 bases, with 11 bases sitting between them. This CDR3 contains 13 residues. The CDR3 sequence is CASSYRGAVGYTF. The CDR3 bases are TGTGCCAGCAGTTACCGGGGGGCGGTTGGCTACACCTTC.

This chain connects TRBV7-2 to TRBJ1-5; 9 bases fit TRBD1. From germline, CDR1 is SGHTA and CDR2 FQGNSA. The CDR3 loop spans 15 amino acids. Germline trimming cut 5 bases from V and 4 bases from J; bases unmatched to any gene: 6. This chain's CDR3 is CASSLTGGTNQPQHF. The CDR3 DNA sequence: TGTGCCAGCAGCCTAACAGGGGGCACGAATCAGCCCCAGCATTTT. Looking up the rest from reference TRBV7-2 and TRBJ1-5 gives the full variable domain: GAGVSQSPSNKVTEKGKDVELRCDPISGHTALYWYRQSLGQGLEFLIYFQGNSAPDKSGLPSDRFSAERTGGSVSTLTIQRTQQEDSAVYLCASSLTGGTNQPQHFGDGTRLSIL.

J is TRBJ1-3 and V is TRBV5-1; possibly TRBD1 for D (6 bases). This CDR3 comprises 16 residues. The germline V and J ends were trimmed by 3 bases and 4 bases, with 17 bases remaining between them. Germline loops: CDR1 SGHRS, CDR2 YFSETQ. Here the CDR3 reads CASSSDPTGLGNTIYF. DNA of the CDR3: TGCGCCAGCAGCTCCGACCCGACAGGATTAGGAAACACCATATATTTT.

A word on this clone: The junction does not match germline at one end; this may be a read error. The gene calls are TRBV7-7 and TRBJ2-5; maybe TRBD2 (6 bases). CDR3 length equals 14 residues. Germline-derived CDR1 and CDR2 are SSHAT and FNYEAQ (reference sequence). The CDR3 loop reads CASSLEQAGETQYF. CDR3 in DNA: TGTGCTAGCAGCTTAGAACAAGCGGGAGAGACCCAGTACTTC.

The DNA for the CDR3 is TGTGCCAGCAGCGTCTCCCTCTCAGATACGCAGTATTTT. Protein: CASSVSLSDTQYF. The genes are TRBV9 and TRBJ2-3; D unclear. V was clipped by 2 bases and J by 4 bases, with 8 bases between them. The CDR3 has 13 residues. Per germline, CDR1 SGDLS and CDR2 YYNGEE.

The chain has TRBV5-1 and TRBJ1-1, with D perhaps matching TRBD1 (6 bases). The germline gives CDR1 SGHRS, CDR2 YFSETQ. The CDR3 extends over 16 amino acids. Trimming shortened V by 5 bases and J by 3 bases, and 20 bases separated the two germline ends. The CDR3 spells CASSPATGQTYTEAFF. In DNA form, the CDR3 reads TGCGCCAGCAGTCCGGCAACCGGACAGACCTACACTGAAGCTTTCTTT. Together with reference TRBV5-1 and TRBJ1-1, the CDR3 gives the full variable domain: KAGVTQTPRYLIKTRGQQVTLSCSPISGHRSVSWYQQTPGQGLQFLFEYFSETQRNKGNFPGRFSGRQFSNSRSEMNVSTLELGDSALYLCASSPATGQTYTEAFFGQGTRLTVV.

The chain joins TRBV14 to TRBJ2-4, with 7 nucleotides matching TRBD2. CDR1 is SGHDN and CDR2 is FVKESK in the germline V gene. Trimming at V came to 1 base and at J to 7 bases, leaving 4 bases not matched to a gene. This CDR3 contains 14 residues. CDR3 amino acids: CASSQASRGNIQYF. The CDR3 region has the DNA TGTGCCAGCAGCCAAGCATCGCGGGGGAACATTCAGTACTTC.

Turning to this clone: The sample contains more than one DNA sequence encoding this CDR3. The chain employs TRBV5-1 and TRBJ2-7; D remains unclear. The CDR3 runs to 14 residues. CDR1 is SGHRS, CDR2 YFSETQ, per germline. V lost 3 bases to trimming and J lost 0 bases, with 10 bases between them. The CDR3 loop is CASSSGSGSYEQYF. CDR3 nucleotides: TGCGCCAGCAGCTCCGGATCGGGCTCCTACGAGCAGTACTTC.

This clone was seen only a few times. The chain recombines TRBV6-5 with TRBJ2-1, with D tentatively TRBD2 (5 bases). Per the germline V gene, CDR1 is MNHEY and CDR2 is SVGAGI. The CDR3 is made up of 12 amino acids. V dropped 0 bases and J dropped 10 bases, with 7 bases sitting between them. CDR3 loop: CASSYSRREQFF. CDR3 bases: TGTGCCAGCAGTTACTCGCGGAGGGAGCAGTTCTTC.

The chain links TRBV10-1 to TRBJ2-1; D is perhaps TRBD2 (6 bases). Germline loops: CDR1 WNHNN, CDR2 SYGVQD (reference sequence). The CDR3 loop spans 14 amino acids. V was cut by 5 bases and J by 4 bases, with 12 bases left in between. CDR3 in DNA: TGCGCCAGCAGTCTATCCCGGGGGTACAATGAGCAGTTCTTC. This codes for CASSLSRGYNEQFF.

The chain uses TRBV6-5 and TRBJ1-4; 8 bases line up with TRBD1. J gave up 3 bases and V 6 bases, and 6 bases lay outside the gene matches. Looked up from germline, CDR1 is MNHEY and CDR2 is SVGAGI. The CDR3 is 15 residues long. CDR3 coding DNA: TGTGCCAGCAGACGTACAGGGGGGGCTAATGAAAAACTGTTTTTT. Translated: CASRRTGGANEKLFF.

The chain recombines TRBV28 with TRBJ2-7, with a weak D call TRBD1 (5 bases). This CDR3 region has 14 residues. V was trimmed by 3 bases and J by 4 bases, leaving 13 bases between them. The germline CDR1 and CDR2 sequences are MDHEN and SYDVKM. CDR3 protein: CASSLGRETYEQYF. The CDR3 DNA is TGTGCCAGCAGTTTGGGCAGGGAAACGTACGAGCAGTACTTC.

This chain links TRBV11-2 with TRBJ1-6; TRBD1 is a possible D gene (5 bases). CDR3 size: 15 residues. Trimming left V 1 base short and J 7 bases short, with 11 bases between. Germline-derived CDR1 and CDR2 are SGHAT and FQNNGV. The CDR3 DNA is TGTGCCAGCAGCTTAGTCAGGACAAACAATTCACCCCTCCACTTT. Translating gives CASSLVRTNNSPLHF.